These 26 T cell receptor beta chains originate from one sample sequenced in a study of shared clonotypes between healthy human individuals. Sequencing used immunoSEQ multiplex PCR; TCRdb keeps in-frame clones, though not all of them. The sample shows some 2,000,000 clones, more than 90% of them seen only once. Source material: naive CD4+ T cells sorted from blood. Noted subset: CD45RA+ positively selected. Receptors originate from a man between 18 and 29 years old in good health.

The chain combines TRBV5-8 with TRBJ2-3, with D possibly TRBD1 on 5 matching bases. V lost 4 bases and J 2 bases, leaving 14 bases between the germline ends. From germline, CDR1 is SGHTS and CDR2 YDEGEE. The CDR3 consists of 15 residues. CDR3: CASSRQTAYTDTQYF. The DNA for the CDR3 is TGTGCCAGCAGCAGACAGACAGCTTACACAGATACGCAGTATTTT.

The chain couples TRBV7-2 to TRBJ2-2; tentative D call: TRBD2 (6 bases). CDR3 length: 14 amino acids. Per germline, CDR1 SGHTA and CDR2 FQGNSA. Trimming took off 2 bases at V and 6 bases at J, with 10 bases between the two ends. The CDR3 protein is CASSLWRDSGELFF. CDR3 nucleotide sequence: TGTGCCAGCAGCTTATGGCGGGATTCCGGGGAGCTGTTTTTT.

This chain uses TRBV29-1 with TRBJ1-1, with D unresolved. V gave up 3 bases and J gave up 1 base, with 18 bases separating them. The CDR3 runs to 16 residues. Germline V gene sequence: CDR1 SQVTM, CDR2 ANQGSEA. DNA for the CDR3: TGCAGCGTTGATTCTAACCAGGTTTTCAAGAACACTGAAGCTTTCTTT. Amino acids: CSVDSNQVFKNTEAFF.

Concerning this clone: Within the sample, other DNA sequences also encode this same CDR3. The rearrangement uses TRBV30 and TRBJ1-2; no definite D call. V lost 2 bases to trimming and J lost 7 bases, with 8 bases between them. Germline CDR1 is GTSNPN and CDR2 is SVGIG (reference sequence). The CDR3 has 11 residues. CDR3 DNA: TGTGCCTGGAGTAGCGGCGGTGGCTACACCTTC. Residues: CAWSSGGGYTF.

The chain links TRBV25-1 to TRBJ1-1; a possible D gene is TRBD1 (6 bases). CDR1 MGHDK and CDR2 SYGVNS come from the germline V gene. The CDR3 has 16 residues. The V gene lost 2 bases and the J gene lost 4 bases, with 17 bases spanning the gap. This CDR3 reads CASSEALGRGGTEAFF. DNA for the CDR3: TGTGCCAGCAGTGAAGCCCTGGGTCGAGGGGGCACTGAAGCTTTCTTT.

The chain joins TRBV4-1 to TRBJ1-5; D is ambiguous. This CDR3 comprises 19 residues. CDR1 and CDR2 from the germline V gene are MGHRA and YSYEKL. V was clipped by 1 base and J by 1 base, with 20 bases between them. CDR3 DNA: TGCGCCAGCAGCCAAGTGGGGAGAGGTGAACGGGTCAGCAATCAGCCCCAGCATTTT. It encodes CASSQVGRGERVSNQPQHF.

The rearrangement links TRBV2 to TRBJ2-7, with D perhaps matching TRBD1 (6 bases). This CDR3 comprises 14 residues. V was clipped by 4 bases and J by 2 bases, with 12 bases between them. Per germline, CDR1 SNHLY and CDR2 FYNNEI. The CDR3 nucleotides read TGTGCCAGCAGTGTAACAGGGCTCCCCTACGAGCAGTACTTC. Translated, it gives CASSVTGLPYEQYF. Supplemented by reference TRBV2 and TRBJ2-7, the full variable domain reads EPEVTQTPSHQVTQMGQEVILRCVPISNHLYFYWYRQILGQKVEFLVSFYNNEISEKSEIFDDQFSVERPDGSNFTLKIRSTKLEDSAMYFCASSVTGLPYEQYFGPGTRLTVT.

The genes are TRBV19 and TRBJ2-7; 7 bases agree with TRBD1. The CDR3 contains 14 residues. V was pared by 3 bases and J by 4 bases, with 6 bases of the junction left unmatched. Per the germline V gene, CDR1 is LNHDA and CDR2 is SQIVND (reference sequence). The CDR3 here is CASSIEGAKYEQYF. The CDR3 bases are TGTGCCAGTAGTATCGAGGGGGCAAAATACGAGCAGTACTTC.

The gene calls are TRBV19 and TRBJ2-5; 7 positions agree with TRBD1. The V gene end was trimmed by 10 bases and the J gene end by 3 bases; junction bases not matched to a gene: 5. The length of the CDR3 is 12 residues. Germline CDR1 and CDR2: LNHDA and SQIVND (reference sequence). The CDR3: CATRDREETQYF. The CDR3 bases are TGTGCCACTAGGGACAGAGAAGAGACCCAGTACTTC.

The chain couples TRBV6-6 to TRBJ1-3, with D tentatively TRBD1 (6 bases). Trimming cost V 0 bases and J 4 bases, with 13 bases left between them. In germline, CDR1 is MNHNY, CDR2 SVGAGI (reference sequence). The CDR3 is 16 residues long. The CDR3 nucleotides read TGTGCCAGCAGTTACTCGGAGGGGGGCGGAGGAAACACCATATATTTT. Its translation is CASSYSEGGGGNTIYF.

This clone came up once. The rearrangement joins TRBV18 to TRBJ1-4; 9 positions match TRBD1. This CDR3 is 16 amino acids long. The V segment lost 6 bases and the J segment 8 bases; nucleotides outside the gene matches: 13. Germline values: CDR1 KGHSH, CDR2 LQKENI. CDR3: CASSPPGTGLREKLFF. CDR3 bases: TGTGCCAGCTCCCCCCCGGGGACAGGGCTTCGGGAAAAACTGTTTTTT. Combining the CDR3 with reference TRBV18 and TRBJ1-4 gives the whole variable domain NAGVMQNPRHLVRRRGQEARLRCSPMKGHSHVYWYRQLPEEGLKFMVYLQKENIIDESGMPKERFSAEFPKEGPSILRIQQVVRGDSAAYFCASSPPGTGLREKLFFGSGTQLSVL.

The chain links TRBV6-5 to TRBJ1-2; 7 bases map to TRBD1. Germline CDR1 is MNHEY and CDR2 is SVGAGI. V dropped 6 bases and J dropped 5; count of bases not matched to a gene: 6. The CDR3 has 13 amino acids. The CDR3: CASRQQGWYGYTF. The CDR3, as DNA: TGTGCCAGCAGACAACAGGGGTGGTATGGCTACACCTTC.

V gene TRBV11-2 combines with J gene TRBJ1-6; 9 nucleotides agree with TRBD1. Trimming took 4 bases from V and 7 from J; bases not matched to a gene: 14. The V gene's germline CDR1 is SGHAT and CDR2 FQNNGV. The CDR3 has 18 residues. In nucleotides, the CDR3 is TGTGCCAGCAGCTCATACCGGGACAGGGATTTTCGCAATTCACCCCTCCACTTT. Protein sequence: CASSSYRDRDFRNSPLHF.

This clone occurred once. Other DNA sequences in this sample translate to the same CDR3. V and J are TRBV6-1 and TRBJ2-7; TRBD2 agrees at 13 bases. The CDR3 is 14 residues long. Germline trimming cut 6 bases from V and 1 base from J; bases unmatched to any gene: 0. Germline V lookup: CDR1 MNHNS, CDR2 SASEGT. CDR3 sequence (DNA): TGTGCCAGCAGGGGACTAGCGGGGTCCTACGAGCAGTACTTC. As protein: CASRGLAGSYEQYF.

This clone was found a few times. CDR3 bases: TGCAGCGGGGACATTGGAAACACCATATATTTT. Translation gives CSGDIGNTIYF. The V call is TRBV29-1, the J call TRBJ1-3; a possible D gene is TRBD1 (6 bases). Per germline, CDR1 SQVTM and CDR2 ANQGSEA. Trimming pared 7 bases from V and 3 bases from J, leaving 7 bases between. The CDR3 loop spans 11 amino acids.

The chain uses TRBV25-1 and TRBJ1-6; no clear D. CDR3 length: 12 amino acids. Looked up from germline, CDR1 is MGHDK and CDR2 is SYGVNS. V was clipped by 11 bases and J by 7 bases, with 12 bases between them. The CDR3 region is CASRESNSPLHF. The CDR3 DNA reads as TGTGCCTCCCGGGAGTCCAATTCACCCCTCCACTTT.

The chain couples TRBV21-1 to TRBJ1-6. TRBV21-1 is described as a pseudogene. The CDR3 contains 17 residues. CDR3 amino acids: CASQENTTFSYNSPLHF. The CDR3 DNA sequence: TGTGCCAGCCAGGAGAACACCACGTTCTCCTATAATTCACCCCTCCACTTT.

This chain links TRBV28 with TRBJ2-4, with 9 bases lining up with TRBD1. From germline, CDR1 is MDHEN and CDR2 SYDVKM. The CDR3 has 20 residues. V dropped 1 base and J dropped 0; count of bases not matched to a gene: 13. The CDR3 here is CASSLSFGTGSIVAKNIQYF. The DNA for the CDR3 is TGTGCCAGCAGTTTATCTTTTGGGACAGGGTCGATAGTAGCCAAAAACATTCAGTACTTC.

The chain joins TRBV6-5 to TRBJ1-2, with unresolved D. V was clipped by 0 bases and J by 2 bases, with 13 bases between them. The CDR3 is 16 residues long. Germline loops: CDR1 MNHEY, CDR2 SVGAGI. The CDR3 nucleotides are TGTGCCAGCAGTTACTCGGCCTCGCAATCCAACTATGGCTACACCTTC. As protein: CASSYSASQSNYGYTF.

The rearrangement joins TRBV9 to TRBJ2-7, with D perhaps being TRBD1 or TRBD2 (5 bases each). V lost 5 bases to trimming and J lost 3 bases, with 21 bases between them. CDR3 length: 16 amino acids. Germline CDR1 is SGDLS and CDR2 is YYNGEE. The CDR3 coding sequence is TGTGCCAGCAGTCGTAGTATAGGGCCTGGGGGCTACGAGCAGTACTTC. The encoded protein is CASSRSIGPGGYEQYF.

The J gene is TRBJ2-7, the V gene TRBV4-3, with D perhaps TRBD2 (6 bases). The germline gives CDR1 LGHNA, CDR2 YSLEER. The CDR3 runs to 13 residues. V dropped 2 bases and J dropped 6 bases, with 11 bases sitting between them. CDR3 in DNA: TGCGCCAGCAGCCAATGGAGGGGCGGCGAGCAGTACTTC. This encodes CASSQWRGGEQYF.

This chain joins TRBV6-1 and TRBJ2-2; no clear D. The germline V gene has CDR1 MNHNS and CDR2 SASEGT. The CDR3 covers 15 residues. Trimming took 4 bases from V and 2 from J, leaving 11 bases between them. The CDR3 DNA reads as TGTGCCAGCAGTGTTACGCGGAGTAACACCGGGGAGCTGTTTTTT. This encodes CASSVTRSNTGELFF.

This sequence joins TRBV19 and TRBJ2-7; 7 bases match TRBD1. V shed 3 bases, J shed 6 bases, and the junction held 8 bases outside the gene matches. Germline V gene data show CDR1 as LNHDA and CDR2 as SQIVND (reference sequence). CDR3 length: 14 amino acids. CDR3 loop: CASSIPGQVPEQYF. In DNA form, the CDR3 reads TGTGCCAGTAGTATCCCCGGACAGGTTCCCGAGCAGTACTTC.

This rearrangement joins TRBV18 to TRBJ1-4; 8 bases agree with TRBD1. The CDR3 is made up of 16 amino acids. Germline V gene lookup returns CDR1 KGHSH and CDR2 LQKENI. V shed 4 bases and J 1 base; nucleotides not matched to a gene: 5. This CDR3 reads CASSQDRGGTNEKLFF. CDR3 DNA sequence: TGTGCCAGCTCACAAGACAGGGGAGGAACTAATGAAAAACTGTTTTTT. The whole variable domain, filled in from reference TRBV18 and TRBJ1-4, reads NAGVMQNPRHLVRRRGQEARLRCSPMKGHSHVYWYRQLPEEGLKFMVYLQKENIIDESGMPKERFSAEFPKEGPSILRIQQVVRGDSAAYFCASSQDRGGTNEKLFFGSGTQLSVL.

The chain combines TRBV21-1 with TRBJ2-7; the table's D call TRBD1 went unverified against the DNA. TRBV21-1 is recorded as a pseudogene. The CDR3 is made up of 18 amino acids. The CDR3 is CASSKEETAGTGNCEQYF. In DNA, the CDR3 is TGTGCCAGCAGCAAGGAGGAGACAGCCGGGACAGGAAACTGCGAGCAGTACTTC.

The gene calls are TRBV6-5 and TRBJ1-1, with 7 bases that match TRBD1. The CDR3 is 12 residues long. In germline, CDR1 is MNHEY, CDR2 SVGAGI. The V segment lost 2 bases and the J segment 7 bases; nucleotides outside the gene matches: 1. CDR3 DNA: TGTGCCAGCAGTTACAGACAGGGTGAAGCTTTCTTT. Amino acid sequence: CASSYRQGEAFF.